This entry lists 7 T cell receptor beta chains sequenced from one sample in a study of cytomegalovirus exposure and HLA in healthy donors. 60 Vbeta and 13 Jbeta primers were used in PCR. TCRdb's table, derived via immunoSEQ multiplex PCR, lists solely in-frame clones and lacks some. The repertoire has some 190,000 clones, about four fifths of them found once; the top ten carry 1.5% to 2%. The sample comprised PBMCs. These receptors were obtained from a woman under 40 in good health and CMV-seronegative.

This clone was observed a few times. The rearrangement links TRBV5-1 to TRBJ2-1; TRBD2 matches 8 bases. CDR1 SGHRS and CDR2 YFSETQ come from the germline V gene. CDR3 length: 15 residues. The V gene end was trimmed by 2 bases and the J gene end by 4 bases; junction bases not matched to a gene: 5. The chain's CDR3 is CASSLSGGVYNEQFF. The CDR3 coding sequence is TGCGCCAGCAGCTTAAGCGGGGGCGTATACAATGAGCAGTTCTTC.

This rearrangement joins TRBV5-6 to TRBJ2-2; tentative D call: TRBD2 (5 bases). V was cut by 4 bases and J by 0 bases, with 16 bases left in between. The V gene's germline CDR1 is SGHDT and CDR2 YYEEEE. The CDR3 runs to 17 residues. The CDR3 sequence is CASSPPGPAANTGELFF. CDR3 nucleotides: TGTGCCAGCAGCCCACCTGGCCCAGCGGCGAACACCGGGGAGCTGTTTTTT. Using reference TRBV5-6 and TRBJ2-2 for the parts outside the CDR3, the full variable domain is DAGVTQSPTHLIKTRGQQVTLRCSPKSGHDTVSWYQQALGQGPQFIFQYYEEEERQRGNFPDRFSGHQFPNYSSELNVNALLLGDSALYLCASSPPGPAANTGELFFGEGSRLTVL.

The rearrangement uses TRBV5-1 and TRBJ2-2, with D unresolved. Between the trimmed V and J ends, which lost 0 bases and 4 bases, there was a span of 10 bases. The CDR3 contains 15 residues. Germline CDR1 SGHRS, CDR2 YFSETQ. This CDR3 reads CASSLGSPSTGELFF. The CDR3 nucleotides are TGCGCCAGCAGCTTGGGTAGCCCTTCCACCGGGGAGCTGTTTTTT.

As regards this clone: The same CDR3 also results from other DNA sequences found in this sample. In DNA form, the CDR3 reads TGTGCCAGCAGCCCCTTTCTAGCTAGGGCAGAGACCCAGTACTTC. This codes for CASSPFLARAETQYF. This chain joins TRBV7-7 and TRBJ2-5; tentatively, D is TRBD2 (5 bases). The germline CDR1 and CDR2 sequences are SSHAT and FNYEAQ (reference sequence). V was shortened by 5 bases and J by 4 bases, with 17 bases between the two germline ends. The CDR3 runs to 15 residues. The whole variable domain, filled in from reference TRBV7-7 and TRBJ2-5, reads GAGVSQSPRYKVTKRGQDVTLRCDPISSHATLYWYQQALGQGPEFLTYFNYEAQPDKSGLPSDRFSAERPEGSISTLTIQRTEQRDSAMYRCASSPFLARAETQYFGPGTRLLVL.

This sequence joins TRBV30 and TRBJ2-7, with TRBD2 identical over 13 bases. This CDR3 has 18 amino acids. Germline V gene data show CDR1 as GTSNPN and CDR2 as SVGIG (reference sequence). With 5 bases clipped from V and 1 base from J, the junction kept 14 bases outside the gene matches. In DNA form, the CDR3 reads TGTGCCTGGGATGGACACCGGACTAGCGGGGGCCCTTCCTACGAGCAGTACTTC. It codes for CAWDGHRTSGGPSYEQYF.

The V and J genes are TRBV11-2 and TRBJ2-7; a possible D gene is TRBD2 (6 bases). Germline V gene sequence: CDR1 SGHAT, CDR2 FQNNGV. Trimming took 6 bases from V and 2 from J, leaving 17 bases between them. This CDR3 comprises 15 residues. DNA of the CDR3: TGTGCCAGCAGATACGGGAGACTCGGGACCTACGAGCAGTACTTC. Protein: CASRYGRLGTYEQYF.

The chain employs TRBV6-1 and TRBJ2-7; TRBD2 is a possible D gene (6 bases). Germline V gives CDR1 MNHNS, CDR2 SASEGT. This CDR3 is built from 17 residues. Trimming removed 4 bases at V and 0 bases at J, with 19 bases between. This CDR3 is CASSVVGGKIGSYEQYF. The DNA for the CDR3 is TGTGCCAGCAGTGTTGTGGGGGGTAAGATAGGCTCCTACGAGCAGTACTTC.